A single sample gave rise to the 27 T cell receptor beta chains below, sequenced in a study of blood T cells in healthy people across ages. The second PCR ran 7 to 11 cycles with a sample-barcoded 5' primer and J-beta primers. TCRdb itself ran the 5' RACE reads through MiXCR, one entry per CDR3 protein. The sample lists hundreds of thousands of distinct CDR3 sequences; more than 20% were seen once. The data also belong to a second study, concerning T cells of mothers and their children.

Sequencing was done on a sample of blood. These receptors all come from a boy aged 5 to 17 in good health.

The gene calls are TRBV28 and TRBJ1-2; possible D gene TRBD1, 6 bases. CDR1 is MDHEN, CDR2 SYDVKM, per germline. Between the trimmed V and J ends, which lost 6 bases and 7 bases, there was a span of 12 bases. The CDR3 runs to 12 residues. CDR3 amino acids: CASSPWGAGYTF. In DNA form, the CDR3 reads TGTGCCAGCAGCCCGTGGGGGGCTGGCTACACCTTC.

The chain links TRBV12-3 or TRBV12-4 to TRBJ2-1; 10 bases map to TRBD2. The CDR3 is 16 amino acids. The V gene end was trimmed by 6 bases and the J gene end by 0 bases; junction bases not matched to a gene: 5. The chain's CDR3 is CASSGLADRSYNEQFF. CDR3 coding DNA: TGTGCCAGCAGCGGACTAGCGGACCGCTCCTACAATGAGCAGTTCTTC.

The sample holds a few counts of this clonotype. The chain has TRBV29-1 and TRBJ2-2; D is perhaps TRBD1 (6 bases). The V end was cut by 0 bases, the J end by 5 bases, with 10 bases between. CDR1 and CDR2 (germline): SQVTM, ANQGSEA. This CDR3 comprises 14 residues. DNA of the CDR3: TGCAGCGTTGAAGATACCAGGGGAACCGGGGAGCTGTTTTTT. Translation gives CSVEDTRGTGELFF.

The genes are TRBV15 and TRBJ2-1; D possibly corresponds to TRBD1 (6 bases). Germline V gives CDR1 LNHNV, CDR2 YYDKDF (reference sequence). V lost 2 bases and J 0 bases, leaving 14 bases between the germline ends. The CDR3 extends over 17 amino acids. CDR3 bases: TGTGCCACCAGCAGACCCCACAGGGAAAGCTCCTACAATGAGCAGTTCTTC. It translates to CATSRPHRESSYNEQFF.

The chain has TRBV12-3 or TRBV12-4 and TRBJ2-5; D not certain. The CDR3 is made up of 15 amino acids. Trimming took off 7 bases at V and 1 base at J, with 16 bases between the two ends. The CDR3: CASTLAYGIQETQYF. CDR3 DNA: TGTGCCAGCACCCTCGCGTATGGGATCCAAGAGACCCAGTACTTC.

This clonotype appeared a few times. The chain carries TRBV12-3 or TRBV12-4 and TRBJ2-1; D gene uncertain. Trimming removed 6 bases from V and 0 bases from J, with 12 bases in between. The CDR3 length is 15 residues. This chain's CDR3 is CASRPDVNSYNEQFF. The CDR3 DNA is TGTGCCAGCAGACCAGACGTAAACTCCTACAATGAGCAGTTCTTC.

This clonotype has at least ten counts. CDR3 nucleotides: TGTGCCAGCTCATGGGGACTAGCGGGACAAGAGACCCAGTACTTC. Encoded protein: CASSWGLAGQETQYF. The chain couples TRBV27 to TRBJ2-5; TRBD2 agrees at 13 bases. The CDR3 consists of 15 residues. Germline CDR1 MNHEY, CDR2 SMNVEV (reference sequence). V lost 8 bases to trimming and J lost 2 bases; unmatched junction nucleotides: 5.

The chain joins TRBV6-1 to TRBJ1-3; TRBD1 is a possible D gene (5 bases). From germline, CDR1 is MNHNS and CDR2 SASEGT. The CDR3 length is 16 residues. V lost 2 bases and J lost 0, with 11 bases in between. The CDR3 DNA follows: TGTGCCAGCAGTGAACTGGGGCGGTCCTCTGGAAACACCATATATTTT. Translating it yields CASSELGRSSGNTIYF.

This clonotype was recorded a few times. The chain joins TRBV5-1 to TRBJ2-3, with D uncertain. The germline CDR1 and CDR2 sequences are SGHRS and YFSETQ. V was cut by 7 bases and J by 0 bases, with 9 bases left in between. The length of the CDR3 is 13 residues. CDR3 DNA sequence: TGCGCCAGCGGCGAGCGTAGCACAGATACGCAGTATTTT. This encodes CASGERSTDTQYF. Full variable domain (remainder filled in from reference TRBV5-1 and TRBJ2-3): KAGVTQTPRYLIKTRGQQVTLSCSPISGHRSVSWYQQTPGQGLQFLFEYFSETQRNKGNFPGRFSGRQFSNSRSEMNVSTLELGDSALYLCASGERSTDTQYFGPGTRLTVL.

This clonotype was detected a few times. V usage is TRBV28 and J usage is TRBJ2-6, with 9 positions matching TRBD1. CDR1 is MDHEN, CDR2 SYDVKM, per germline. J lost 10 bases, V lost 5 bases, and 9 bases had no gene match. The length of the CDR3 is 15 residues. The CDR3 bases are TGTGCCAGCAGTCCTCACGGGACAGGGCTTAACGTCCTGACTTTC. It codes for CASSPHGTGLNVLTF.

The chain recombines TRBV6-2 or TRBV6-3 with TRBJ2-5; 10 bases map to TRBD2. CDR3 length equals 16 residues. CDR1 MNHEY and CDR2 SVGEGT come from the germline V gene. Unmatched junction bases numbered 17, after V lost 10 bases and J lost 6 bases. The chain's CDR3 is CATARASGSGAKTQYF. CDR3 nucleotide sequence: TGTGCCACCGCCCGGGCTAGCGGGAGTGGTGCGAAGACCCAGTACTTC.

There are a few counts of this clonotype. CDR3 loop: CASSQSGGVNEQFF. CDR3 bases: TGCGCCAGCAGTCAGAGCGGGGGGGTGAATGAGCAGTTCTTC. J is TRBJ2-5 and V is TRBV5-1; 10 bases align to TRBD2. TRBJ2-1 explains the end of the DNA better; the J call may be wrong. CDR1 and CDR2 (germline): SGHRS, YFSETQ. The CDR3 extends over 14 amino acids.

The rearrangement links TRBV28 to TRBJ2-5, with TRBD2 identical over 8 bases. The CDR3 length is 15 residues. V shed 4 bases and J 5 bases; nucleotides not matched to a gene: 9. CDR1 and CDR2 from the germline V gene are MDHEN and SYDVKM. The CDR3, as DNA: TGTGCCAGCAGTTCACCCTCGACTAGCGAGGAGACCCAGTACTTC. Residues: CASSSPSTSEETQYF. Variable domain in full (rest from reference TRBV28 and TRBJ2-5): DVKVTQSSRYLVKRTGEKVFLECVQDMDHENMFWYRQDPGLGLRLIYFSYDVKMKEKGDIPEGYSVSREKKERFSLILESASTNQTSMYLCASSSPSTSEETQYFGPGTRLLVL.

The CDR3 nucleotides read TGTGCCAGCAGCTTTACGGCTCAGATGAACACTGAAGCTTTCTTT. It codes for CASSFTAQMNTEAFF. This chain connects TRBV11-2 to TRBJ1-1, with D uncertain. The germline V gene encodes CDR1 SGHAT and CDR2 FQNNGV. V lost 3 bases, J lost 0 bases, and 11 bases lay in between. The CDR3 has 15 amino acids.

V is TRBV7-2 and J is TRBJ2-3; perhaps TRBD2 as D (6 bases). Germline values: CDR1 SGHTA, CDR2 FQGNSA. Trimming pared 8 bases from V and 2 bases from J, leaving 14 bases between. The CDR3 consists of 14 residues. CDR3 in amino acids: CASERPSDTDTQYF. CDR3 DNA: TGTGCCAGCGAAAGGCCTAGCGACACAGATACGCAGTATTTT.

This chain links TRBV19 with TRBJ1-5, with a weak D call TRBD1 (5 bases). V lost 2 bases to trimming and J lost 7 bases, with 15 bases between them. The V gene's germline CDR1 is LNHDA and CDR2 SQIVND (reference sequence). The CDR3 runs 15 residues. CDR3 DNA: TGTGCCAGTAGTATATGGGGCATTCGTCGGCAGCCCCAGCATTTT. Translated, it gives CASSIWGIRRQPQHF.

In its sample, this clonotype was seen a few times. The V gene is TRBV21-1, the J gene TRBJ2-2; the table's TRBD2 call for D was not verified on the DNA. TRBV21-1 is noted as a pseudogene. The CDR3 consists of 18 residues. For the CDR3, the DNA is TGTGCCAGCAGCAAAGTTGGTAGCGGGAGGGCCAACACCGGGGAGCTGTTTTTT. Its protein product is CASSKVGSGRANTGELFF.

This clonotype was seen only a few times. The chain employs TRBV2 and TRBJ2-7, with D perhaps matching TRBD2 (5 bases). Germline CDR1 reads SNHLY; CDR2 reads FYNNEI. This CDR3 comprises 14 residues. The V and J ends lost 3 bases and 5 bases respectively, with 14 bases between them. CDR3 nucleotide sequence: TGTGCCAGCAGTGATGCGGGTTTGATGGACGAGCAGTACTTC. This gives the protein CASSDAGLMDEQYF.

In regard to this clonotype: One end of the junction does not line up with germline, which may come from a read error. The CDR3 nucleotides read TGCGCCAGCAGTTTATCTTTCGCGCAGTATTTT. This gives the protein CASSLSFAQYF. The chain combines TRBV28 with TRBJ2-3, with D hard to call. Germline V gives CDR1 MDHEN, CDR2 SYDVKM. This CDR3 is 11 amino acids long.

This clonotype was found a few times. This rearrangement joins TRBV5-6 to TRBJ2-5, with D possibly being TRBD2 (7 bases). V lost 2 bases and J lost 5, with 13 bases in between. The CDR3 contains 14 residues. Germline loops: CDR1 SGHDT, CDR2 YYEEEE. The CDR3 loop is CASSFGGGAETQYF. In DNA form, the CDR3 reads TGTGCCAGCAGCTTTGGAGGGGGGGCGGAGACCCAGTACTTC.

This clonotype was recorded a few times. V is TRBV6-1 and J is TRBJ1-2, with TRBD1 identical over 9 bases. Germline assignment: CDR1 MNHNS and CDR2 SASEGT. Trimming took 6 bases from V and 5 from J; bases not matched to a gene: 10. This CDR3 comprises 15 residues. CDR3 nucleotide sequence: TGTGCCAGCAGCGGCCCGGGACAGGGAGGGTATGGCTACACCTTC. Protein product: CASSGPGQGGYGYTF.

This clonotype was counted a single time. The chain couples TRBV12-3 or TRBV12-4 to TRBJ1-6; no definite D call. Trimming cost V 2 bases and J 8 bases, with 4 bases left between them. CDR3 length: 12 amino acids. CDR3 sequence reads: CASSLPYSPLHF. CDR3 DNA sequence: TGTGCCAGCAGTTTACCATATTCACCCCTCCACTTT.

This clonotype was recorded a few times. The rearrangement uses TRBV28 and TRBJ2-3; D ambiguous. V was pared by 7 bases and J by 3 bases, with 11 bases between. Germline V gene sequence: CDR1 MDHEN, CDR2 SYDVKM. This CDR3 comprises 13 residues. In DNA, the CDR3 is TGTGCCAGCATTGCCAGCCCGACAGATACGCAGTATTTT. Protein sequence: CASIASPTDTQYF.

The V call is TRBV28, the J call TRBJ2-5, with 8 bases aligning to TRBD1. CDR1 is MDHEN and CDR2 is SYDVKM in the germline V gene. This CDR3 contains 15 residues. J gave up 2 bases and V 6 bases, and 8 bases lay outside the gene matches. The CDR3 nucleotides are TGTGCCAGCAGGGGACAGGTGAGGGGTCAAGAGACCCAGTACTTC. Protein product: CASRGQVRGQETQYF.

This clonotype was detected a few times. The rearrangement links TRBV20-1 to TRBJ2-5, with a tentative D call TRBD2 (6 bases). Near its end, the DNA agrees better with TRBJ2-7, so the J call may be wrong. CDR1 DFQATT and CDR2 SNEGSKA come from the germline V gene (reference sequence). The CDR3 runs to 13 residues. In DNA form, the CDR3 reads TGCAGTGCTAGCCCCCGCGGGAACTACGAGCAGTACTTC. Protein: CSASPRGNYEQYF.

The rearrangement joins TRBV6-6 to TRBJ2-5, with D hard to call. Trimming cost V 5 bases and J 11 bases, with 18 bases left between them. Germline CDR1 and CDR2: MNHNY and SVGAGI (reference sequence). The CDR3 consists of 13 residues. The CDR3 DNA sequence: TGTGCCAGCAGTCCCGACTCTCCTCCGGAGCAGTACTTC. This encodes CASSPDSPPEQYF.

CDR3 region: CASSPRLHTDTQYF. The CDR3 DNA is TGTGCCAGCAGCCCCCGACTGCACACAGATACGCAGTATTTT. The genes are TRBV5-6 and TRBJ2-3; D not certain. This CDR3 has 14 amino acids. The germline V and J ends were trimmed by 4 bases and 2 bases, with 11 bases remaining between them. CDR1 and CDR2 from the germline V gene are SGHDT and YYEEEE.